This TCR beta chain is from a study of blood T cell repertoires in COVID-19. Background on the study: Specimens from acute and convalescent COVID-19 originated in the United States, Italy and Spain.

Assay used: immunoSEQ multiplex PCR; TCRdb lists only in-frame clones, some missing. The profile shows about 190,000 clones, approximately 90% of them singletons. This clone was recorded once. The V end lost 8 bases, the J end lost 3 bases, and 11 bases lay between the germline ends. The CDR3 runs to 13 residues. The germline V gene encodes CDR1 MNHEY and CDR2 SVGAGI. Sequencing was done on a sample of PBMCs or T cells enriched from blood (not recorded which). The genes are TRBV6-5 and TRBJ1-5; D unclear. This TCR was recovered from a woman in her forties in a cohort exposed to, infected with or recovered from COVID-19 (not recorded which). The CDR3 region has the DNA TGTGCCAGCTCGAGGGAGAACAATCAGCCCCAGCATTTT. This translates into CASSRENNQPQHF.